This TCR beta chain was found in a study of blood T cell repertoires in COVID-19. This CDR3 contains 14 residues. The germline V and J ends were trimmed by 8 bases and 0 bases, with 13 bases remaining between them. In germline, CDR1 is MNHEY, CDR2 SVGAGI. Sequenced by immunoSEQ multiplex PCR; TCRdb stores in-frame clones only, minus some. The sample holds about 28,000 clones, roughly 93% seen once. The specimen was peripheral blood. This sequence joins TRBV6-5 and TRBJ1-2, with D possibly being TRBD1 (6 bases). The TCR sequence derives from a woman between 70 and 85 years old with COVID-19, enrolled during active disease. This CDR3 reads CASGGQDTNYGYTF. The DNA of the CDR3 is TGTGCCAGCGGGGGCCAAGACACTAACTATGGCTACACCTTC.